This T cell receptor (beta chain) appears in the sequencing data of a study of blood T cell repertoires in COVID-19. At the level of the study: From T cells, B-cell-depleted T cells, or PBMCs came the material, which was cDNA or gDNA.

Cohorts were determined from participant-reported clinical history. V shed 6 bases and J 2 bases; nucleotides not matched to a gene: 4. The germline gives CDR1 WNHNN, CDR2 SYGVQD (reference sequence). This CDR3 contains 16 residues. As processed by the authors: Amplifying reference gene primers gave estimates of nucleated cell counts. The repertoire was sequenced with immunoSEQ multiplex PCR; TCRdb's copy has only in-frame clones and lacks some. From that table come the V and J calls and clone size; the DNA was used to work out D and trimming. The repertoire holds about 210,000 clones, with roughly 86% as singletons.

The receptor was isolated from a woman aged 40 to 49 in a cohort exposed to, infected with or recovered from COVID-19 (not recorded which). The sequencing input was PBMCs or T cells enriched from blood (not recorded which). This chain links TRBV10-1 with TRBJ2-7, with 16 bases lining up with TRBD2. CDR3 loop: CASSPGTSGRAYEQYF. In DNA form, the CDR3 reads TGCGCCAGCAGCCCCGGGACTAGCGGGAGGGCCTACGAGCAGTACTTC.